These 27 T cell receptor beta chains share one sample of origin, sequenced in a study of shared T cell receptors in the human thymus. Here immunoSEQ multiplex PCR was the method, and the copy in TCRdb shows in-frame clones only, minus some. The sample has hundreds of thousands of clones, approximately 83% seen once. Another study also made use of these data, one on human thymus T cells.

Sequencing was carried out using thymocytes. These receptors all come from a girl under two years old with a congenital heart defect.

The chain uses TRBV2 and TRBJ1-1; 8 nucleotides match TRBD1. With V trimmed by 6 bases and J by 7 bases, 19 bases remained unmatched. From germline, CDR1 is SNHLY and CDR2 FYNNEI. The CDR3 has 17 amino acids. The CDR3 region is CASRGGPRGDRQCEAFF. DNA for the CDR3: TGTGCCAGCAGGGGGGGACCGAGGGGGGACAGGCAATGTGAAGCTTTCTTT.

With respect to this clone: A read error may produce the germline difference seen at one junction end. This chain connects TRBV6-6 to TRBJ2-1, with 10 nucleotides matching TRBD2. Germline V gives CDR1 MNHNY, CDR2 SVGAGI (reference sequence). The CDR3 is 16 amino acids. This CDR3 is CASSPPLLAGSNRPLF. The CDR3 nucleotides are TGTGCCAGCAGTCCTCCCCTACTAGCGGGGAGTAACAGACCTCTCTTC.

This clone was seen more than once but under ten times. The chain recombines TRBV5-1 with TRBJ1-2, with D unresolved. The germline gives CDR1 SGHRS, CDR2 YFSETQ. The CDR3 spans 18 residues. V gave up 3 bases and J gave up 3 bases, with 24 bases separating them. Written as DNA, the CDR3 is TGCGCCAGCAGCTCCCCCGCCTCAGGTGGTGATTGGTACTATGGCTACACCTTC. The encoded protein is CASSSPASGGDWYYGYTF.

The V gene is TRBV12-5, the J gene TRBJ1-3; no clear D. Per the germline V gene, CDR1 is LGHNT and CDR2 is FRNRAP. With 1 base removed from V and 1 base from J, the gap between germline ends came to 14 bases. This CDR3 comprises 17 residues. DNA for the CDR3: TGTGCTAGTGGTTTGGGGGCCAGAGTCCATTCTGGAAACACCATATATTTT. The encoded protein is CASGLGARVHSGNTIYF.

The chain joins TRBV5-4 to TRBJ2-3; TRBD2 aligns across 10 bases. Germline trimming cut 3 bases from V and 2 bases from J; bases unmatched to any gene: 6. Per the germline V gene, CDR1 is SGHNT and CDR2 is YYREEE (reference sequence). There are 16 residues in the CDR3. CDR3 loop: CASSCGTSAPTDTQYF. The CDR3, as DNA: TGTGCCAGCAGCTGCGGGACTAGCGCCCCCACAGATACGCAGTATTTT.

The chain has TRBV6-1 and TRBJ1-2; a weak D match, TRBD1 (6 bases). Germline CDR1 is MNHNS and CDR2 is SASEGT. V was trimmed by 5 bases and J by 0 bases, leaving 13 bases between them. This CDR3 spans 15 amino acids. This CDR3 reads CASSSGVQANYGYTF. The DNA of the CDR3 is TGTGCCAGCAGTTCAGGGGTCCAGGCTAACTATGGCTACACCTTC.

This clone was seen only a few times. V is TRBV27 and J is TRBJ1-2; 9 bases are shared with TRBD1. Germline assignment: CDR1 MNHEY and CDR2 SMNVEV (reference sequence). This CDR3 comprises 13 residues. Trimming removed 6 bases from V and 8 bases from J; junction bases left unmatched: 7. The CDR3 reads CASRPTGTGGYTF. The CDR3, as DNA: TGTGCCAGCAGACCCACCGGGACAGGGGGCTACACCTTC.

The chain joins TRBV6-4 to TRBJ2-6; TRBD1 aligns across 7 bases. CDR1 and CDR2 (germline): MRHNA, SNTAGT. There are 19 residues in the CDR3. V shed 2 bases and J 0 bases; nucleotides not matched to a gene: 10. The CDR3 nucleotides are TGTGCCAGCAGTGACGGTTGGCAGGGGGTCCACTCTGGGGCCAACGTCCTGACTTTC. It specifies CASSDGWQGVHSGANVLTF.

The genes are TRBV5-4 and TRBJ2-5; TRBD2 matches at 7 bases. With 0 bases clipped from V and 5 bases from J, the junction kept 7 bases outside the gene matches. CDR1 and CDR2 from the germline V gene are SGHNT and YYREEE (reference sequence). CDR3 length: 15 residues. Written as DNA, the CDR3 is TGTGCCAGCAGCTTGGTGGGGGGGAATGTCGAGACCCAGTACTTC. Protein product: CASSLVGGNVETQYF.

The CDR3 sequence is CASSPRWTHYEQYF. The CDR3 nucleotides are TGTGCCAGCAGCCCCCGGTGGACTCATTACGAGCAGTACTTC. The V and J genes are TRBV9 and TRBJ2-7; tentative D call: TRBD2 (5 bases). V was cut by 4 bases and J by 4 bases, with 15 bases left in between. Germline CDR1 reads SGDLS; CDR2 reads YYNGEE. CDR3 size: 14 residues.

CDR3 region: CASSGSRDRDEEQETQYF. The CDR3 coding sequence is TGTGCCAGCAGTGGGTCCCGGGACAGGGACGAGGAACAGGAGACCCAGTACTTC. This chain links TRBV6-1 with TRBJ2-5; 9 bases match TRBD1. V gave up 4 bases and J gave up 5 bases; unmatched junction bases: 17. Germline-derived CDR1 and CDR2 are MNHNS and SASEGT. The CDR3 length is 18 residues.

The gene calls are TRBV7-2 and TRBJ2-7, with 10 bases fitting TRBD2. V dropped 2 bases and J dropped 3; count of bases not matched to a gene: 7. The germline V gene encodes CDR1 SGHTA and CDR2 FQGNSA. This CDR3 is built from 16 residues. This CDR3 is CASSLISEREGYEQYF. DNA for the CDR3: TGTGCCAGCAGCTTAATAAGCGAGCGGGAGGGCTACGAGCAGTACTTC.

The CDR3 protein is CASSYSKGQENSPLHF. The DNA for the CDR3 is TGTGCCAGCAGTTACTCAAAGGGACAGGAGAATTCACCCCTCCACTTT. The rearrangement links TRBV6-5 to TRBJ1-6; 8 bases align to TRBD1. The CDR3 contains 16 residues. Unmatched junction bases numbered 5, after V lost 0 bases and J lost 7 bases. Germline values: CDR1 MNHEY, CDR2 SVGAGI.

This rearrangement joins TRBV6-5 to TRBJ1-6; tentatively, D is TRBD1 (5 bases). Trimming pared 7 bases from V and 14 bases from J, leaving 15 bases between. The CDR3 runs 12 residues. CDR1 and CDR2 (germline): MNHEY, SVGAGI. CDR3 sequence reads: CASTGGTSALHF. The CDR3 DNA sequence: TGTGCCAGCACGGGCGGGACTTCGGCCCTCCACTTT.

V is TRBV4-1 and J is TRBJ2-7; D possibly corresponds to TRBD2 (5 bases). Germline values: CDR1 MGHRA, CDR2 YSYEKL. Trimming stripped 4 bases from V and 0 bases from J, with 19 bases between. The CDR3 loop spans 17 amino acids. CDR3 DNA: TGCGCCAGCAGCCCAGGAGGTGGCAGCCACTACTCCTACGAGCAGTACTTC. It specifies CASSPGGGSHYSYEQYF.

In this sample, this clone turned up once. CDR3 coding DNA: TGCAGTGCTAGACGGGTTTCTGGCTACACCTTC. Protein: CSARRVSGYTF. The rearrangement links TRBV20-1 to TRBJ1-2; D remains unclear. Trimming removed 2 bases at V and 7 bases at J, with 8 bases between. In germline, CDR1 is DFQATT, CDR2 SNEGSKA (reference sequence). This CDR3 region has 11 residues.

The CDR3 region is CASKPVDAQQAGTEAFF. Written as DNA, the CDR3 is TGTGCCAGCAAACCTGTTGATGCACAACAGGCAGGCACTGAAGCTTTCTTT. The chain couples TRBV21-1 to TRBJ1-1; the table's D call TRBD1 went unverified against the DNA. TRBV21-1 is a pseudogene segment. The CDR3 extends over 17 amino acids.

V gene TRBV7-9 combines with J gene TRBJ1-2; no clear D gene. In germline, CDR1 is SEHNR, CDR2 FQNEAQ (reference sequence). Trimming cost V 4 bases and J 2 bases, with 8 bases left between them. The CDR3 is 13 amino acids. The CDR3 region has the DNA TGTGCCAGCAGCTCCGCGGGAAACTATGGCTACACCTTC. This codes for CASSSAGNYGYTF.

The chain has TRBV4-1 and TRBJ2-1; 7 bases align to TRBD1. V gave up 1 base and J gave up 2 bases; unmatched junction bases: 8. The CDR3 loop spans 17 amino acids. CDR1 and CDR2 (germline): MGHRA, YSYEKL. The CDR3 protein is CASSQAGTAKAYNEQFF. The DNA for the CDR3 is TGCGCCAGCAGCCAAGCCGGGACAGCAAAGGCCTACAATGAGCAGTTCTTC.

This clone was seen only a few times. The chain links TRBV2 to TRBJ2-7; D is possibly TRBD2 (6 bases). Deletions cut 6 bases from V and 1 base from J, with 13 bases between. The germline gives CDR1 SNHLY, CDR2 FYNNEI. The CDR3 contains 14 residues. CDR3 in DNA: TGTGCCAGCAGGGAGGGAACTGTTTCCTACGAGCAGTACTTC. It translates to CASREGTVSYEQYF.

This chain links TRBV29-1 with TRBJ1-2; possibly TRBD1 for D (6 bases). CDR3 length: 12 amino acids. Germline V gene sequence: CDR1 SQVTM, CDR2 ANQGSEA. The V and J ends lost 4 bases and 10 bases respectively, with 16 bases between them. The CDR3 DNA is TGCAGCGTTGCGGGCAGGGGCCAGACCTACACCTTC. Protein product: CSVAGRGQTYTF.

This chain connects TRBV18 to TRBJ1-5; 10 bases align to TRBD1. This CDR3 has 15 residues. Germline values: CDR1 KGHSH, CDR2 LQKENI. V lost 3 bases to trimming and J lost 8 bases; unmatched junction nucleotides: 7. The CDR3 loop is CASSPDRGRGEPQHF. The CDR3 nucleotides read TGTGCCAGCTCACCTGACAGGGGGCGAGGGGAGCCCCAGCATTTT.

This clone came up a few times. The chain carries TRBV7-2 and TRBJ2-7; D is possibly TRBD2 (7 bases). The germline gives CDR1 SGHTA, CDR2 FQGNSA. Trimming stripped 6 bases from V and 3 bases from J, with 21 bases between. CDR3 length equals 16 residues. The chain's CDR3 is CASRRMEGGNYYEQYF. Here the CDR3 DNA reads TGTGCCAGCAGGCGTATGGAGGGGGGGAACTACTACGAGCAGTACTTC.

This chain joins TRBV7-8 and TRBJ1-2; TRBD1 is a possible D gene (6 bases). CDR3 length: 18 residues. V dropped 5 bases and J dropped 4 bases, with 26 bases sitting between them. Germline V lookup: CDR1 SGHVS, CDR2 FQNEAQ. The CDR3 loop is CASSLSSSYDRTFYGYTF. The CDR3 nucleotides read TGTGCCAGCAGCCTATCCTCCTCATATGACAGGACGTTCTATGGCTACACCTTC.

The chain uses TRBV27 and TRBJ1-6; D may be TRBD1 (5 bases). Germline V lookup: CDR1 MNHEY, CDR2 SMNVEV (reference sequence). The CDR3 loop spans 16 amino acids. V lost 5 bases and J lost 9, with 20 bases in between. This chain's CDR3 is CASSSQGGGDGSPLHF. CDR3 sequence (DNA): TGTGCCAGCAGTAGTCAGGGAGGAGGGGATGGTTCACCCCTCCACTTT.

The sample holds one count of this clone. The chain combines TRBV6-1 with TRBJ2-1; 9 bases line up with TRBD1. This CDR3 spans 16 amino acids. Germline CDR1 is MNHNS and CDR2 is SASEGT. V lost 3 bases and J lost 7; bases outside the gene matches: 10. The CDR3 nucleotides read TGTGCCAGCAGTGAGGGGGGGACAGGGCATAATAATGAGCAGTTCTTC. Encoded protein: CASSEGGTGHNNEQFF.

The chain has TRBV7-6 and TRBJ2-5, with 9 bases fitting TRBD2. With V trimmed by 2 bases and J by 2 bases, 3 bases remained unmatched. CDR1 is SGHVS, CDR2 FNYEAQ, per germline. The CDR3 spans 15 residues. This CDR3 reads CASSLLAGVQETQYF. For the CDR3, the DNA is TGTGCCAGCAGCTTATTAGCGGGGGTACAAGAGACCCAGTACTTC.